Listed below are T cell receptor beta chains from one sample, sequenced in a study of blood T cells in healthy people across ages. TCRdb reprocessed the 5' RACE reads via MiXCR and lists one record per CDR3 protein. Altogether some 850,000 distinct CDR3 sequences are present, roughly 26% being singletons, with the ten largest covering about 2.9%. This sample was also put to use in a study of T cells of mothers and their children.

Sequencing was done on a sample of blood. The receptor source for this set is a boy aged 5 to 17 in good health. CDR3s leave out the opening cysteine and the closing phenylalanine or tryptophan. Each record gives: CDR3 protein, clone size, V gene, J gene. The size of a clone is reported for some rows only, either as once, few or many, or as a class for expanded clones.

AGSLGQQNSYEQY	few	TRBV5-1	TRBJ2-7
ASSLARGTRETQY	many	TRBV5-1	TRBJ2-5
ASSLRTGRTQMNTEAF	-	TRBV27	TRBJ1-1
ASTLPGLVDEQF	few	TRBV28	-
ASTYGNEKLF	-	TRBV6-2/TRBV6-3	TRBJ1-4
ASSVRPGGGNQPQH	-	TRBV5-1	TRBJ1-5
ASSLFGGDYGYT	-	TRBV5-1	TRBJ1-2
ASSYSMSGAKNIQY	-	TRBV6-2/TRBV6-3	TRBJ2-4
SARTGTSGGAFYNEQF	few	TRBV20-1	-
ASSQDVSQSGGETQY	-	TRBV4-1	TRBJ2-5
SAGGASNYGYT	few	TRBV29-1	TRBJ1-2
ASSAYREEVGAKNIQY	-	TRBV7-6	TRBJ2-4
ATSRDRTGTREKLF	few	TRBV15	TRBJ1-4
ASSLDGQNQETQY	-	TRBV7-6	TRBJ2-5
ASSLWFGGRPPRTYNSPLH	-	TRBV11-1	TRBJ1-6
ASKFYGGPLGETQY	once	TRBV6-5	TRBJ2-5
ASSPRLAGLPDTLY	-	TRBV12-3/TRBV12-4	TRBJ2-3
SASKTGNSPLH	-	TRBV20-1	TRBJ1-6
ATSERGVTATEKLF	few	TRBV15	TRBJ1-4
SARAPRGSSTDTQY	few	TRBV20-1	TRBJ2-3
ASSPLGRGKESYEQY	-	TRBV11-1	TRBJ2-7
ASSFGPGTPGGYT	-	TRBV5-1	TRBJ1-2
ASSEVRGYEQY	-	TRBV2	-
ASSSGQGSADTQY	-	TRBV5-1	TRBJ2-3
ASSAENGPSYEQY	-	TRBV12-3/TRBV12-4	TRBJ2-7
ASRSPSRRGAETQY	few	TRBV28	TRBJ2-5
ASSDPQGADEQY	few	TRBV7-9	TRBJ2-7
ASSDRTAATNEKLF	few	TRBV21-1	TRBJ1-4
ASSTTTGGYNQPQH	-	TRBV6-6	TRBJ1-5
SARTDSQETQY	-	TRBV20-1	TRBJ2-5
ASGREDQPQH	few	TRBV6-2/TRBV6-3	TRBJ1-5
ASSHLGVNSYNEQF	-	TRBV5-1	TRBJ2-1